This TCR beta chain is drawn from a study of human CD4 T cells and Enterobacteriaceae. All CD4+ cells other than CD45RA+CCR7+CD95- naive cells were sorted as memory, over 98% pure. Before sorting, cells positive for CD8, CD14, CD16, CD56, CD19 or bright CD25 were removed. Germline V gives CDR1 MGHRA, CDR2 YSYEKL. The CDR3 is 19 residues long. J was trimmed by 3 bases and V by 4 bases; bases with no gene match: 18. The protocol was immunoSEQ multiplex PCR, while the TCRdb copy is restricted to in-frame clones and leaves out a portion. The sample carries 25,000 to 35,000 clones, approximately 82% recorded once.

The chain recombines TRBV4-1 with TRBJ1-1, with 9 bases matching TRBD1. The sequenced sample was memory CD4+ T cells from blood. This sequence was found in a human donor in good health. This CDR3 reads CASSRGGSTGGVRYTEAFF. DNA for the CDR3: TGCGCCAGCAGCCGGGGAGGGTCGACAGGGGGAGTCCGGTACACTGAAGCTTTCTTT.